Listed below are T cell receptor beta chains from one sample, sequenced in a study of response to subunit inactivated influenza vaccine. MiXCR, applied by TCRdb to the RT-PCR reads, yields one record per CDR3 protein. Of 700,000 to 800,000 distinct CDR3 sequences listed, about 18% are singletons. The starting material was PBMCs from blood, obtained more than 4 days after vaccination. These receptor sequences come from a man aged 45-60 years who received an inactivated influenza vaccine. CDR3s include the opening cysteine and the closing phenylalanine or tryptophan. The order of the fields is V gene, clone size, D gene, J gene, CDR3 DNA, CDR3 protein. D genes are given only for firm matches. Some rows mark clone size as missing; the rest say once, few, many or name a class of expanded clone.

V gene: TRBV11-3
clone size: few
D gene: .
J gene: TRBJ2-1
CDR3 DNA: TGTGCCAGCAGCTTAGTAGGTGGGAACAACAATGAGCAGTTCTTC
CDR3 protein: CASSLVGGNNNEQFF

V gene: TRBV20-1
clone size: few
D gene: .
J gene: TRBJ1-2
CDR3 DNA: TGCAGTGCTAGTTCGGGGCGTGACGCTAACTATGGCTACACCTTC
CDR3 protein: CSASSGRDANYGYTF

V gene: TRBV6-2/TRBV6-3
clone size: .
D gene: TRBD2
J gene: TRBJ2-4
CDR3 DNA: TGTGCCAGCGGATCGGCGGGAGGGGGTAGCATTCAGTACTTC
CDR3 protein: CASGSAGGGSIQYF

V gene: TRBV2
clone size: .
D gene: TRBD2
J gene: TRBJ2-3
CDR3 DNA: TGTGCCAGCAGTGAAAACCTAGCGGGGGGGCTCACGCAGTATTTT
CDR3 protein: CASSENLAGGLTQYF

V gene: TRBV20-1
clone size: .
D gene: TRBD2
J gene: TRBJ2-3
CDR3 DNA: TGCAGTGCTAGAGTTAGCGGGCGAAGGGATACGCAGTATTTT
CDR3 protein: CSARVSGRRDTQYF

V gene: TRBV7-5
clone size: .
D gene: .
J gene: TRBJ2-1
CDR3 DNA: .
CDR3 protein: CISVSEASGTGPYNEQFF

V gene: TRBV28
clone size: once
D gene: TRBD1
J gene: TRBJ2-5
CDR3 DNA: TGTGCCAGCAGTTTAGGCAGGGGGAATCAAGAGACCCAGTACTTC
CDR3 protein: CASSLGRGNQETQYF

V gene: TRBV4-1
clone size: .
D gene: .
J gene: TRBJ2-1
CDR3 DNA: TGCGCCAGCAGCCAACTGCCGTTTCCTGGCCACGTCCGTGAGCAGTTCTTC
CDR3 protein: CASSQLPFPGHVREQFF

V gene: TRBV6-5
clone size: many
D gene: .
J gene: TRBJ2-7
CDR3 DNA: TGTGCCAGCAGTTACGGGGGGCGCATTACCTACGAGCAGTACTTC
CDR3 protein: CASSYGGRITYEQYF

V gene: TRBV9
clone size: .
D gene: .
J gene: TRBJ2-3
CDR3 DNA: TGTGCCAGCAGCGCAGACGGACCGCACACAGATACGCAGTATTTT
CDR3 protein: CASSADGPHTDTQYF

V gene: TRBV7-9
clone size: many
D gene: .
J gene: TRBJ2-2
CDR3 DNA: TGTGCCAGCAGCTTTTGGACTTTTAACACCGGGGAGCTGTTTTTT
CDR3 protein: CASSFWTFNTGELFF

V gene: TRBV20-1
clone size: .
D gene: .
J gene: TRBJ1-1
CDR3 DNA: TGCAGTGCTAGACAACAGAGACACACTGAAGCTTTCTTT
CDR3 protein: CSARQQRHTEAFF

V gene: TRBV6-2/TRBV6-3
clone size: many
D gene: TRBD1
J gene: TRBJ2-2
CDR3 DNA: TGTGCCAGCAGGGGACAGGGCGCCGGGGAGCTGTTTTTT
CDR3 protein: CASRGQGAGELFF

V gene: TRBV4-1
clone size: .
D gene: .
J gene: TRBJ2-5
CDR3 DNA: TGCGCCAGCAGCCAAGATCGGGCAGGGCTGAAAGAGACCCAGTACTTC
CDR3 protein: CASSQDRAGLKETQYF

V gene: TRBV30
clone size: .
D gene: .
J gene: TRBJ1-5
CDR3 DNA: TGTGCCTGGAGTCGGGAGAATCAGCCCCAGCATTTT
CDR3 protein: CAWSRENQPQHF

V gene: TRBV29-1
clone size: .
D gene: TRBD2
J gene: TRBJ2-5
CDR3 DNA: TGCAGCGTTGAACTAGCGGGGGCGGAGACCCAGTACTTC
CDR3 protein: CSVELAGAETQYF

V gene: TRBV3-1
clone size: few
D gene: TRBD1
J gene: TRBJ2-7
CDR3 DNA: TGTGCCAGCAGCCAAGGATCGGGACAGGCCTACGAGCAGTACTTC
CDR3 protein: CASSQGSGQAYEQYF

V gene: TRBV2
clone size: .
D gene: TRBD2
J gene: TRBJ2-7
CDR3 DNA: TGTGCCAGCAGTGTTAGCGGGGGGTTCTACGAGCAGTACTTC
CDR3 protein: CASSVSGGFYEQYF

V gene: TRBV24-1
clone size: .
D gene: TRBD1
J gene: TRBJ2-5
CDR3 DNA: TGTGCCACCAGTGATTTTAAGTGGGGACAGGGGGCGGACGAATACCAAGAGACCCAGTACTTC
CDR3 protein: CATSDFKWGQGADEYQETQYF

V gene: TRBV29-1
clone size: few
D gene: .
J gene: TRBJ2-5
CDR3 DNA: TGCAGCGTTCGGTCCGGGGCAGAGACCCAGTACTTC
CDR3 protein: CSVRSGAETQYF